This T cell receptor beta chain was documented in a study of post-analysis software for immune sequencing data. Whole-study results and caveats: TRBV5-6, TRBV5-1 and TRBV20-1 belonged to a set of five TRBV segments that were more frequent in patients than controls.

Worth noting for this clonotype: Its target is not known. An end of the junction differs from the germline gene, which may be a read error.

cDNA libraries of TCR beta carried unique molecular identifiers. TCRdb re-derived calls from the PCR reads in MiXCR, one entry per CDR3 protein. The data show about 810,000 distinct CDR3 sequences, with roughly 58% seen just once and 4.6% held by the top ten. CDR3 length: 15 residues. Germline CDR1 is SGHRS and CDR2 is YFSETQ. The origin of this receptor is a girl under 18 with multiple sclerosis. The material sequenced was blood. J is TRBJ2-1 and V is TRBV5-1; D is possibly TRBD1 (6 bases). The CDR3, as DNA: TGCGCCAGCAGCTTGGGGGACACCAGCTACAATGGGCAGTTCTTC. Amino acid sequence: CASSLGDTSYNGQFF. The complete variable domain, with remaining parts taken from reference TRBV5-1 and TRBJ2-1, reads KAGVTQTPRYLIKTRGQQVTLSCSPISGHRSVSWYQQTPGQGLQFLFEYFSETQRNKGNFPGRFSGRQFSNSRSEMNVSTLELGDSALYLCASSLGDTSYNGQFFGPGTRLTVL.